The rows below give T cell receptor beta chains drawn from one sample of a study of T cells in Graves' hyperthyroidism and ophthalmopathy. TCRdb itself ran the multiplex PCR reads through MiXCR, one entry per CDR3 protein. This table holds 370,000 or so distinct CDR3 sequences, 20% to 30% found once. The sequenced sample consisted of blood. The receptor set was obtained from a man aged 50-59 years with Graves' hyperthyroidism. The CDR3 runs from the conserved cysteine through the conserved F or W. The order of the fields is clone size, J gene, V gene, D gene, CDR3 DNA, CDR3 protein. A D gene is named only where the DNA matches it firmly. Clone size is stated in some rows and not others, as once, few, many or a class when expanded.

>few|TRBJ1-2|TRBV5-4|TRBD1
TGTGCCAGCAGCTTGGGGCAGGGGGCGCTTGCTACGTATGGCTACACCTTC
CASSLGQGALATYGYTF
>.|TRBJ2-7|TRBV5-1|TRBD2
TGCGCCAGCAGCTTGGCGGCTAGCGGGGCCTACGAGCAGTACTTC
CASSLAASGAYEQYF
>.|TRBJ2-5|TRBV12-3/TRBV12-4|.
TGTGCCAGCAGCCGGGCGCTGCTTCAAGAGACCCAGTACTTC
CASSRALLQETQYF
>many|TRBJ1-1|TRBV2|.
TGTGCCAGCAGTGAATCCCCCACGGCGGGAGGGGGGAACACTGAAGCTTTCTTT
CASSESPTAGGGNTEAFF
>few|TRBJ2-1|TRBV12-3/TRBV12-4|TRBD1
TGTGCCAGCAGTTTGACAGGGAGCCCCTACAATGAGCAGTTCTTC
CASSLTGSPYNEQFF
>.|TRBJ1-2|TRBV28|.
TGTGCCAGTGAAGGCAGCTATGGCTACACCTTC
CASEGSYGYTF
>many|TRBJ2-5|TRBV27|.
TGTGCCAGCAGTTTTATCGAAGAGTACCTGGCGCGGGAGACCCAGTACTTC
CASSFIEEYLARETQYF
>.|TRBJ2-1|TRBV18|.
TGTGCCAGCTCCCCCGGGGAACGGGGGCAGTTCTTC
CASSPGERGQFF
>few|TRBJ2-2|TRBV5-1|.
TGCGCCAGCAGCTTCGGGGGATGGAACACCGGGGAGCTGTTTTTT
CASSFGGWNTGELFF
>many|TRBJ1-1|TRBV18|.
TGTGCCAGCTCACCAAGGACCCAACACAACACTGAAGCTTTCTTT
CASSPRTQHNTEAFF
>many|TRBJ1-2|TRBV3-1|.
TGTGCCAGCAGCCTCCGGCAGGGCTATGGCTACACCTTC
CASSLRQGYGYTF
>.|TRBJ2-1|TRBV12-3/TRBV12-4|.
TGTGCCAGCAGTTTTTTTAGCAATGAGCAGTTCTTC
CASSFFSNEQFF
>few|TRBJ2-1|TRBV7-7|.
TGTGCTAGCAGCTTAAGCCAGGGCACGGGGAATGAGCAGTTCTTC
CASSLSQGTGNEQFF
>.|TRBJ2-6|TRBV5-5|.
TGTGCCAGCAGTTCCGGGGCCTTCTCTGGGGCCAACGTCCTGACTTTC
CASSSGAFSGANVLTF
>.|TRBJ2-7|TRBV13|.
TGTGCCAGCAGCTCCGCCGGGCGGGAGCAGTACTTC
CASSSAGREQYF
>few|TRBJ2-1|TRBV5-1|TRBD2
TGCGCCAGCAGCTATCGACTAGCGCTCCTCTCCTACAATGAGCAGTTCTTC
CASSYRLALLSYNEQFF
>many|TRBJ2-1|TRBV18|.
TGTGCCAGCTCGGCAGGCGGTAATGAGCAGTTCTTC
CASSAGGNEQFF
>.|TRBJ1-2|TRBV28|TRBD1
TGTGCCAGCCGGTCGGGACAGGGGCCCTCTGGCTACACCTTC
CASRSGQGPSGYTF
>many|TRBJ2-1|TRBV11-3|TRBD2
TGTGCCAGCAGCCTGAGGCGGGGGGCGAATGAGCAGTTCTTC
CASSLRRGANEQFF
>few|TRBJ2-1|TRBV16|.
TGTGCCAGCAGCCAATTGGGGGGAAATGAGCAGTTCTTC
CASSQLGGNEQFF
>.|TRBJ1-2|TRBV2|.
TGTGCCAGCAGTGCCCCCCTCACCAACTATGGCTACACCTTC
CASSAPLTNYGYTF
>few|TRBJ1-3|TRBV12-5|.
TGTGCTAGTGGGTCTGGAAACACCATATATTTT
CASGSGNTIYF
>many|TRBJ2-5|TRBV28|TRBD1
TGTGCCAGCGGCCAAGGGACAGCAGAGACCCAGTACTTC
CASGQGTAETQYF
>once|TRBJ2-7|TRBV4-1|.
TGCGCCAGCAGCCAAGAGGAGGTGGGAGGCTACGAGCAGTACTTC
CASSQEEVGGYEQYF
>few|TRBJ2-3|TRBV4-2|.
TGTGCCAGCAGCCAAGGGTACAGGGGAGAGACTAGCAGCACAGATACGCAGTATTTT
CASSQGYRGETSSTDTQYF
>many|TRBJ2-3|TRBV27|TRBD2
TGTGCCAGCAGTTTAATAGCGGGAGGGCCCCCAGATACGCAGTATTTT
CASSLIAGGPPDTQYF
>.|TRBJ2-5|TRBV30|.
TGTGCCTGGAGTGTTTTTCGCGAGACCCAGTACTTC
CAWSVFRETQYF
>.|TRBJ1-4|TRBV6-1|.
TGTGCCAGCAGTCAATCACTGGGAGATGAAAAACTGTTTTTT
CASSQSLGDEKLFF
>few|TRBJ2-1|TRBV20-1|TRBD2
TGCAGTGCTAGTTCGTTAGCGGGAGGGCCGAGCAATGAGCAGTTCTTC
CSASSLAGGPSNEQFF
>.|TRBJ2-1|TRBV7-9|TRBD2
TGTGCCAGCAGCTTGTCACTAGCGGGAATCAATGAGCAGTTCTTC
CASSLSLAGINEQFF
>few|TRBJ2-3|TRBV5-1|TRBD1
TGCGCCAGCAGCTGGGGGGACAGGGGACCACTGGGCACAGATACGCAGTATTTT
CASSWGDRGPLGTDTQYF
>many|TRBJ1-1|TRBV12-3/TRBV12-4|.
TGTGCCAGCAGAGAGGCCGACGACGGATACACTGAAGCTTTCTTT
CASREADDGYTEAFF
>.|TRBJ2-7|TRBV12-3/TRBV12-4|.
TGTGCCAGCAGTTTAGCTGCACTCTACGAGCAGTACTTC
CASSLAALYEQYF
>.|TRBJ2-1|TRBV24-1|.
TGTGCCACCAGTGATCCCCCGATAGGGGGGTCCTACAATGAGCAGTTCTTC
CATSDPPIGGSYNEQFF
>.|TRBJ2-7|TRBV7-9|TRBD2
TGTGCCAGCACCCCTTTAGCGGGACCTGGGGTTGGAAACGAGCAGTACTTC
CASTPLAGPGVGNEQYF
>few|TRBJ1-1|TRBV27|TRBD1
TGTGCCAGCAGTCTCCTCCCAGGACAGGGCGCTGAAGCTTTCTTT
CASSLLPGQGAEAFF
>.|TRBJ2-1|TRBV11-2|TRBD2
TGTGCCAGCAGCTCTACGGGGGGGGGCACCTACAATGAGCAGTTCTTC
CASSSTGGGTYNEQFF
>few|TRBJ2-7|TRBV3-1|.
TGTGCCAGCAGCCCCTTTCACAAGAAGACCTACAATGAGCAGTACTTC
CASSPFHKKTYNEQYF
>few|TRBJ2-3|TRBV6-1|TRBD2
TGTGCCAGCAGTGAAAGACTAGCGGGGGGCACAGATACGCAGTATTTT
CASSERLAGGTDTQYF
>few|TRBJ2-7|TRBV14|.
TGTGCCAGCAGCGAAGAGCAGGGGAGGCCCTACGAGCAGTACTTC
CASSEEQGRPYEQYF
>few|TRBJ2-3|TRBV5-1|TRBD2
TGCGCCAGCCGGGACTATCGCACAGATACGCAGTATTTT
CASRDYRTDTQYF
>.|TRBJ2-3|TRBV27|.
TGTGCCAGCAGTGAGTCCAGATACGATACGCAGTATTTT
CASSESRYDTQYF
>many|TRBJ2-3|TRBV28|TRBD2
TGTGCCAGCCGGGAACTAGCGGGAGGGGTTAGTCCCACAGATACGCAGTATTTT
CASRELAGGVSPTDTQYF
>many|TRBJ2-1|TRBV12-3/TRBV12-4|TRBD1
TGTGCCAGCAGTTTTGACAGGGACCATGAGCAGTTCTTC
CASSFDRDHEQFF
>.|TRBJ2-1|TRBV7-3|.
TGTGCCAGCAGCTTAGCGGGACCAGCGAATGAGCAGTTCTTC
CASSLAGPANEQFF
>.|TRBJ2-3|TRBV19|TRBD2
TGTGCCAGTAGGAAAGGCAGGACTAGCGGGATTCAAGATACGCAGTATTTT
CASRKGRTSGIQDTQYF
>many|TRBJ2-1|TRBV24-1|.
TGTGCCACCAGTTCGGTAGGGGAATCGAGCTCCTACAATGAGCAGTTCTTC
CATSSVGESSSYNEQFF
>few|TRBJ2-2|TRBV11-2|.
TGTGCCAGCAGCCGCTTTACTACAATCCCGCATTCCTGGGAGCTGTTTTTT
CASSRFTTIPHSWELFF
>many|TRBJ2-1|TRBV30|.
TGTGCCTGGGGTTCGGGGAGTGGGTACAATGAGCAGTTCTTC
CAWGSGSGYNEQFF
>medium-sized|TRBJ2-3|TRBV28|TRBD2
TGTGCCAGCAGTTTAGGGGCTAGCGGTTACACAGATACGCAGTATTTT
CASSLGASGYTDTQYF
>many|TRBJ1-1|TRBV28|.
TGTGCCAGCAATGAAGGACGGATTGGGGCTTTCTTT
CASNEGRIGAFF
>.|TRBJ1-2|TRBV29-1|.
TGCAGCGTTTGGGGGGGGGCTGTTGGCTACACCTTC
CSVWGGAVGYTF
>few|TRBJ1-1|TRBV24-1|TRBD1
TGTGCCTCCAAAGACAGGGAGGCCGCTGAAGCTTTCTTT
CASKDREAAEAFF
>.|TRBJ2-2|TRBV7-7|TRBD1
TGTGCTAGCAGCGTCGGGACAGGGAAGTCCGGGGAGCTGTTTTTT
CASSVGTGKSGELFF